A single sample is the source of the 3 T cell receptor beta chains below, sequenced in a study of identifying expanded T cells in peripheral blood. This table comes from immunoSEQ multiplex PCR, and its TCRdb copy is limited to in-frame clones, with some not included. Seen here are 65,000 to 95,000 clones, 84% observed once, and the top ten hold 20%. The sequenced sample consisted of blood. The source of these receptors is a person aged 18-70 years in good health.

V gene TRBV18 combines with J gene TRBJ1-1; D possibly corresponds to TRBD1 (5 bases). Trimming cost V 5 bases and J 7 bases, with 14 bases left between them. The germline gives CDR1 KGHSH, CDR2 LQKENI. This CDR3 contains 13 residues. The CDR3 region has the DNA TGTGCCAGCTCAACACGACAGCACCTTGAAGCTTTCTTT. This gives the protein CASSTRQHLEAFF.

The chain couples TRBV29-1 to TRBJ2-1; D may be TRBD1 or TRBD2 (5 bases each). This CDR3 has 14 residues. Germline-derived CDR1 and CDR2 are SQVTM and ANQGSEA. Trimming removed 3 bases at V and 2 bases at J, with 11 bases between. CDR3 coding DNA: TGCAGCGTTGATTGGGGGAGCGCCTACAATGAGCAGTTCTTC. Its translation is CSVDWGSAYNEQFF.

This chain uses TRBV10-3 with TRBJ2-3; 8 bases fit TRBD2. The CDR3 is 21 residues long. In germline, CDR1 is ENHRY, CDR2 SYGVKD. With 3 bases clipped from V and 2 bases from J, the junction kept 22 bases outside the gene matches. The CDR3 DNA sequence: TGTGCCATCAGTGATTGGTTGTCCCGGACTAGCTGGGTGTTATTCACAGATACGCAGTATTTT. It translates to CAISDWLSRTSWVLFTDTQYF.